This TCR beta chain was captured by sequencing in a study of sequential checkpoint blockade in melanoma. TCRdb's copy holds only in-frame clones and misses some; the assay was immunoSEQ multiplex PCR. Counted here are roughly 970 clones, roughly 25% occurring once; the ten biggest clones make up about 9.3%. CDR1 and CDR2 from the germline V gene are MNHGY and SAAAGT. V lost 7 bases and J 11 bases, leaving 14 bases between the germline ends. The CDR3 length is 12 residues. The treatment denotes: randomized to nivolumab then ipilimumab (arm A) or the reverse (arm B). This clone was counted between two and nine times.

This clonotype originated in a human donor with melanoma. This specimen consisted of tumor tissue (inferred from file names), obtained from a patient given nivolumab and ipilimumab in sequence. The chain joins TRBV6-8 to TRBJ2-2; a weak D match, TRBD2 (5 bases). CDR3 protein: CASNQDRGELFF. The DNA of the CDR3 is TGTGCCAGCAACCAGGACCGGGGAGAGCTGTTTTTT.